The rows below give T cell receptor beta chains drawn from one sample of a study of shared T cell receptors in the human thymus. The assay was immunoSEQ multiplex PCR, and TCRdb's table has in-frame clones only and misses some. The table has hundreds of thousands of clones, approximately 87% seen once; the top ten hold around 0.01%. This sample also appeared in a second study, on human thymus T cells.

The specimen was thymocytes. The receptors shown here come from a boy under three years old with a congenital heart defect. Both conserved end residues are part of each CDR3. A D gene is named only where the DNA matches it firmly. For some rows the clone size is stated as once, few or many, or as a class when expanded; others skip it.

CDR3: CASSHREGSDNEQFF
DNA: TGTGCCAGTTCCCATAGGGAGGGCTCGGACAATGAGCAGTTCTTC
size: .
D: TRBD2
V: TRBV18
J: TRBJ2-1

CDR3: CASSPLGASSGRAVHLNEQFF
DNA: TGCGCCAGCAGCCCTTTAGGGGCGTCTAGCGGGAGGGCCGTGCATCTAAATGAGCAGTTCTTC
size: .
D: TRBD2
V: TRBV5-1
J: TRBJ2-1

CDR3: CASSGGSVEQYF
DNA: TGTGCCAGCAGCGGAGGGTCGGTCGAGCAGTACTTC
size: .
D: .
V: TRBV7-8
J: TRBJ2-7

CDR3: CASSLEGGLAGRGNEQFF
DNA: TGCGCCAGCAGCTTGGAGGGGGGGCTAGCGGGACGCGGGAATGAGCAGTTCTTC
size: .
D: TRBD2
V: TRBV5-1
J: TRBJ2-1

CDR3: CASSQEGGLEEDTQYF
DNA: TGTGCCAGCAGCCAAGAAGGGGGCCTCGAGGAAGATACGCAGTATTTT
size: .
D: TRBD1
V: TRBV4-2
J: TRBJ2-3

CDR3: CASSTRVGDTQYF
DNA: TGTGCCAGCAGCACCAGGGTTGGAGATACGCAGTATTTT
size: once
D: .
V: TRBV7-3
J: TRBJ2-3

CDR3: CASSATSGSNGELFF
DNA: TGTGCCAGCAGCGCGACTAGCGGGAGTAACGGGGAGCTGTTTTTT
size: .
D: TRBD2
V: TRBV9
J: TRBJ2-2

CDR3: CASTGSSGNSEQYF
DNA: TGTGCCTCCACCGGATCTAGCGGGAACTCCGAGCAGTACTTC
size: .
D: TRBD2
V: TRBV30
J: TRBJ2-7

CDR3: CASSPRTSPNYGYTF
DNA: TGTGCCAGCAGCCCACGGACAAGTCCGAACTATGGCTACACCTTC
size: .
D: .
V: TRBV11-2
J: TRBJ1-2

CDR3: CASTPRGGGNEKLFF
DNA: TGTGCCAGCACCCCCCGCGGGGGGGGCAACGAAAAACTGTTTTTT
size: .
D: .
V: TRBV6-5
J: TRBJ1-4

CDR3: CASSDSRQGRITNQETQYF
DNA: TGTGCCAGCAGCGACTCTAGACAGGGGCGCATAACCAACCAAGAGACCCAGTACTTC
size: .
D: TRBD1
V: TRBV27
J: TRBJ2-5

CDR3: CASSGGQGGPYEQYF
DNA: TGTGCCAGCAGTGGAGGACAGGGGGGTCCCTACGAGCAGTACTTC
size: .
D: TRBD1
V: TRBV2
J: TRBJ2-7

CDR3: CASSPPTGDSNQPQHF
DNA: TGCGCCAGCAGCCCCCCGACAGGGGATAGCAATCAGCCCCAGCATTTT
size: .
D: TRBD1
V: TRBV5-1
J: TRBJ1-5

CDR3: CASSGVRLWEKLFF
DNA: TGTGCCAGCTCCGGGGTGCGGCTCTGGGAAAAACTGTTTTTT
size: .
D: .
V: TRBV19
J: TRBJ1-4

CDR3: CASSPSGDTQYF
DNA: TGTGCCAGCAGCCCCTCAGGGGATACGCAGTATTTT
size: .
D: .
V: TRBV14
J: TRBJ2-3

CDR3: CASSPARTGDFDRNQPQHF
DNA: TGCGCCAGCAGTCCGGCAAGGACAGGGGATTTCGATCGGAATCAGCCCCAGCATTTT
size: .
D: TRBD1
V: TRBV10-1
J: TRBJ1-5

CDR3: CASSRTSDPIPSYNEQFF
DNA: TGTGCCAGCAGCAGGACTAGCGACCCAATCCCCTCCTACAATGAGCAGTTCTTC
size: .
D: TRBD2
V: TRBV27
J: TRBJ2-1

CDR3: CASSYGLAGDQETQYF
DNA: TGTGCCAGCAGTTACGGGCTAGCGGGAGACCAAGAGACCCAGTACTTC
size: .
D: TRBD2
V: TRBV6-6
J: TRBJ2-5

CDR3: CASSIGDRLSGNTIYF
DNA: TGTGCCAGTAGTATAGGGGACAGGCTCTCTGGAAACACCATATATTTT
size: few
D: TRBD1
V: TRBV19
J: TRBJ1-3

CDR3: CASWTGGYNEQFF
DNA: TGTGCCAGCTGGACAGGGGGCTATAATGAGCAGTTCTTC
size: .
D: TRBD1
V: TRBV27
J: TRBJ2-1